The entry below describes one T cell receptor beta chain. Its target is unknown. The data derive from a study of cytotoxic CD8 clonotypes in ibrutinib-treated CLL. Target depth was 1 in 200,000 to 1 in 1 million T cells, about 10x per clonotype. This table comes from immunoSEQ multiplex PCR, and its TCRdb copy is limited to in-frame clones, with some not included. The repertoire consists of around 40,000 clones, with roughly two thirds occurring once and the leading ten covering 16%. Study outcomes and limitations: Relative to age-matched healthy donors, clonality at baseline was higher, and it tracked circulating CD8+ T-cell counts. Public clonotypes, found uncommonly, either contracted or stayed stable on treatment.

Germline CDR1 and CDR2: LNHDA and SQIVND (reference sequence). This CDR3 spans 15 amino acids. Trimming removed 2 bases from V and 3 bases from J; junction bases left unmatched: 5. The source is a human donor with chronic lymphocytic leukemia. This chain uses TRBV19 with TRBJ1-2; 8 positions match TRBD1. This material consisted of PBMCs, taken at disease progression, from a patient treated with ibrutinib. CDR3 nucleotides: TGTGCCAGTAGTATAACAGGGGGGCAGGACTATGGCTACACCTTC. Translated, it gives CASSITGGQDYGYTF.